These 4 T cell receptor beta chains were all obtained from the same sample, sequenced in a study of TIL therapy for anti-PD-1-resistant metastatic lung cancer. This was the immunoSEQ v3 assay. Profiling relied on immunoSEQ multiplex PCR, and the TCRdb table lists in-frame clones only, not all of them. The data contain around 59,000 clones, about two thirds of them singletons. The time point is: pre-treatment sample, taken before nivolumab and TIL therapy. The sample consisted of blood, taken at baseline. These receptors came from a person aged 25 to 85 with non-small cell lung cancer.

This chain links TRBV28 with TRBJ1-2; maybe TRBD1 (6 bases). V gave up 6 bases and J gave up 7 bases, with 9 bases separating them. The CDR3 length is 11 residues. From germline, CDR1 is MDHEN and CDR2 SYDVKM. The CDR3 is CASRGAVGYTF. CDR3 nucleotide sequence: TGTGCCAGCAGGGGGGCTGTTGGCTACACCTTC.

The genes are TRBV5-1 and TRBJ2-5; maybe TRBD1 (6 bases). V gave up 3 bases and J gave up 2 bases, with 14 bases separating them. CDR1 is SGHRS, CDR2 YFSETQ, per germline. The CDR3 totals 15 residues. Here the CDR3 DNA reads TGCGCCAGCAGCTCGGGACATTTTAAGCAAGAGACCCAGTACTTC. Translated: CASSSGHFKQETQYF.

This clone was observed a handful of times. The CDR3 loop reads CASSQAGGFFGYTF. The DNA for the CDR3 is TGTGCCAGCAGCCAAGCGGGGGGTTTCTTTGGCTACACCTTC. The chain has TRBV4-2 and TRBJ1-2; TRBD1 might be the D (5 bases). CDR1 is LGHNA, CDR2 YNFKEQ, per germline. CDR3 length: 14 residues. Trimming took 1 base from V and 7 from J, leaving 13 bases between them.

The chain uses TRBV27 and TRBJ1-5, with a possible D match to TRBD1 (5 bases). The CDR3 has 15 amino acids. V lost 5 bases to trimming and J lost 0 bases, with 11 bases between them. The germline V gene encodes CDR1 MNHEY and CDR2 SMNVEV (reference sequence). The CDR3 region is CASSLRGYSNQPQHF. The CDR3 region has the DNA TGTGCCAGCAGTCTTAGGGGTTATAGCAATCAGCCCCAGCATTTT.